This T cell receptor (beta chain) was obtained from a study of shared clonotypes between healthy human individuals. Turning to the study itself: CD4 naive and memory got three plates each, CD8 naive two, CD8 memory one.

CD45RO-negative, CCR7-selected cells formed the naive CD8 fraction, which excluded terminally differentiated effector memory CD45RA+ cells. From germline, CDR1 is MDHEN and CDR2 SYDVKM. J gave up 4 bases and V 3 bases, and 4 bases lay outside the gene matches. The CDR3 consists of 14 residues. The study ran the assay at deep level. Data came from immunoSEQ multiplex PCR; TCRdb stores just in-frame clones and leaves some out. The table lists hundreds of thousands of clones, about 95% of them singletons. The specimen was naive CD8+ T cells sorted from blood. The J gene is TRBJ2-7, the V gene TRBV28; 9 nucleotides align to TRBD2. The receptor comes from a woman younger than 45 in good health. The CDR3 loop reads CASSLGTSPYEQYF. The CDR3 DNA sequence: TGTGCCAGCAGTTTGGGGACTAGCCCTTACGAGCAGTACTTC.